The T cell receptor beta chain under discussion was sequenced for a study of post-analysis software for immune sequencing data (dated by TCRdb to the mid-2010s). Regarding the complete study: Disease courses on record covered relapsing-remitting, secondary progressive and progressive-relapsing multiple sclerosis, though some patients had no subtype annotation. A subset of samples was prepared in parallel using single-end sample barcoding, then pooled and co-amplified after Illumina adapter ligation. The patient repertoires were compared against more than 10 previously published healthy control repertoires obtained from donors aged roughly 6 to 28 years. Overall results and qualifications from the work: Significantly lower normalized Chao1 diversity was found in multiple sclerosis patients than in controls, suggesting substantial peripheral T-cell clonal expansion. Four to six TRBV segments, including TRBV5-6, TRBV5-1 and TRBV20-1, were significantly more frequent in patients than controls. The multiple sclerosis patient group was slightly younger than the control group. Strong co-clustering of samples prepared in the same batch was shown by direct clustering with F measure, prompting a batch-effect correction.

For this clonotype: Its antigen remains undetermined. No quality values exist for individual bases; no much larger clone is one base distant.

To demonstrate the VDJtools post-analysis software, the study profiled TCR beta repertoires from the peripheral blood of around 13 young patients with multiple sclerosis. Multiple sclerosis patients were children and adolescents aged about 6 to 16 years. From V the trimming removes 5 bases and from J it removes 6 bases, while the gene matches leave 15 bases of the junction unaccounted for. From its cysteine to its phenylalanine, the CDR3 spans 16 amino acids. Kept here is only the CDR3 DNA, which spans 48 bases and is read in frame from base 1. Sequences DFQATT (CDR1) and SNEGSKA (CDR2) are obtained from the germline V gene (reference sequence). The library came from PCR. The run used an Illumina HiSeq 2500. Unique molecular identifiers were incorporated into TCR beta cDNA libraries to reduce PCR and sequencing biases. Approximately 500,000 cDNA molecules were obtained per 1 to 10 million input T cells, so each molecule approximated one T cell. The patient libraries were prepared and sequenced using the same protocol as the earlier healthy control dataset. Samples belonging to the same batch were prepared together, multiplexed and sequenced on a shared HiSeq lane. The study's own analysis went as follows. Raw barcoded reads were processed with MIGEC, discarding single-read molecular identifier groups before consensus assembly and CDR3 extraction. Clonotype tables were post-analysed with VDJtools, normalizing diversity by down-sampling all datasets to the smallest sample size. Repertoire overlap clustering matched CDR3 amino acid but not nucleotide sequences to correct batch-related cross-sample contamination. TCRdb trimmed public reads at Q25 via fastp, called clones via MiXCR and kept in-frame beta chains. Rows merge per CDR3 protein into single entries with the most common DNA and genes. For this entry, the V and J calls and clone size follow TCRdb and not the study's own pipeline. Here the sample has 650,000 to 850,000 distinct CDR3 sequences; about 43% occur a single time. Together, the top ten hold just under 5% of the sample.

Sequencing was performed on blood. The V and J segments used are TRBV20-1 and TRBJ2-1; 8 bases in between match TRBD1. The receptor was isolated from a girl under 18 with multiple sclerosis. The nucleotide sequence reads as follows: TGCAGTGCTGGCAAAAACAGGGGGATTGGGTCCAATGAGCAGTTCTTC. It translates as CSAGKNRGIGSNEQFF.